This TCR beta chain stems from a study of vaccination effects on CD4 cells after COVID-19. Ahead of sequencing, the ViraFEST assay grew antigen-specific CD4+ T cells using viral peptide pools. Culture proceeded for more than nine days, and CD4+ T cells were then isolated. Cultures got half-medium changes with IL-2 on days 3 and 7. Notes on this clone: Its cognate antigen is unknown.

TCRdb's copy holds only in-frame clones and misses some; the assay was immunoSEQ multiplex PCR. This sample has about 79,000 clones, with approximately 74% found just once. CDR3 length equals 16 residues. The V and J genes are TRBV21-1 and TRBJ1-5; the table's TRBD1 call for D was not verified on the DNA. TRBV21-1 is a pseudogene. Sequencing used CD4+ T cells from PBMCs cultured with HCoV-229E spike peptides, obtained before COVID-19 vaccination. This clonotype was sampled from a human donor who received a COVID-19 vaccine. The CDR3 is CASSKMTALSNQPQHF. The CDR3 coding sequence is TGTGCCAGCAGCAAGATGACAGCACTTAGCAATCAGCCCCAGCATTTT.